This T cell receptor beta chain was identified during a study of CD8 T cells in ankylosing spondylitis. Overall study findings and caveats: A TCR beta motif of several highly homologous variants appeared characteristic of ankylosing spondylitis blood. According to the report, clones linked to the disease were significantly enriched in matched synovial fluid samples taken from ankylosing spondylitis patients. CD8+ cells made up the disease-linked clones, which were relatively rare in peripheral blood.

Library preparation for TCR beta used quantitative 5'-RACE with molecular barcodes. TCRdb fed the 5' RACE reads into MiXCR, producing one record per CDR3 protein. The sample includes roughly 48,000 distinct CDR3 sequences, 6.5% to 9% of them seen just once. This clonotype was seen ten or more times. Its antigen is undetermined. There are 15 residues in the CDR3. CDR1 and CDR2 from the germline V gene are DFQATT and SNEGSKA (reference sequence). Deletions cut 5 bases from V and 1 base from J, with 17 bases between. The source material was blood, either unsorted or a sorted T cell fraction (not recorded which). The chain employs TRBV20-1 and TRBJ1-1; no clear D. The TCR was taken from a female donor with ankylosing spondylitis or in good health (not recorded which). This CDR3 reads CSAPPLVGPNTEAFF. The CDR3 DNA reads TGCAGTGCTCCCCCATTAGTCGGGCCGAACACTGAAGCTTTCTTT.